One and the same sample provided the 7 T cell receptor beta chains below, sequenced in a study of blood T cell repertoires in COVID-19. The method was immunoSEQ multiplex PCR; TCRdb's version includes in-frame clones alone and lacks a portion of them. The sample consists of about 82,000 clones, around 89% of them appearing once. Specimen: PBMCs or T cells enriched from blood (not recorded which). These receptors originate from a woman aged 45-65 years with acute COVID-19.

This chain's CDR3 is CASSVASGLTDTQYF. The CDR3 nucleotides read TGTGCCAGCAGCGTAGCTAGCGGACTCACAGATACGCAGTATTTT. The chain is built from TRBV9 and TRBJ2-3; TRBD2 aligns across 7 bases. J lost 2 bases, V lost 0 bases, and 3 bases had no gene match. The length of the CDR3 is 15 residues. Germline CDR1 SGDLS, CDR2 YYNGEE.

The chain recombines TRBV9 with TRBJ2-1; D perhaps matches TRBD1 (5 bases). V gave up 3 bases and J gave up 4 bases, with 5 bases separating them. Germline CDR1 SGDLS, CDR2 YYNGEE. The CDR3 runs to 12 residues. The CDR3 loop reads CASSGQYNEQFF. DNA for the CDR3: TGTGCCAGCAGCGGACAGTACAATGAGCAGTTCTTC.

V and J are TRBV19 and TRBJ2-2; 14 bases line up with TRBD2. The J segment lost 0 bases and the V segment lost 4 bases, leaving 7 bases of the junction unmatched. There are 19 residues in the CDR3. The germline V gene encodes CDR1 LNHDA and CDR2 SQIVND (reference sequence). CDR3 protein: CASSTGLAGDYANTGELFF. The CDR3 region has the DNA TGTGCCAGTAGTACGGGACTAGCGGGAGATTACGCGAACACCGGGGAGCTGTTTTTT.

The J gene is TRBJ1-6, the V gene TRBV7-2, with D maybe TRBD1 (6 bases). The CDR3 runs 15 residues. The V end lost 2 bases, the J end lost 5 bases, and 10 bases lay between the germline ends. CDR1 and CDR2 (germline): SGHTA, FQGNSA. The CDR3 DNA sequence: TGTGCCAGCAGCTTACAGACAGGCAATAATTCACCCCTCCACTTT. Translation gives CASSLQTGNNSPLHF. The full variable domain, its missing parts supplied by reference TRBV7-2 and TRBJ1-6, is GAGVSQSPSNKVTEKGKDVELRCDPISGHTALYWYRQSLGQGLEFLIYFQGNSAPDKSGLPSDRFSAERTGGSVSTLTIQRTQQEDSAVYLCASSLQTGNNSPLHFGNGTRLTVT.

The gene calls are TRBV30 and TRBJ2-1, with 9 bases identical to TRBD2. The CDR3 has 20 residues. CDR1 and CDR2 from the germline V gene are GTSNPN and SVGIG (reference sequence). V was pared by 4 bases and J by 6 bases, with 25 bases of the junction left unmatched. CDR3 loop: CAWTGPGEKLAGVGLNEQFF. The CDR3 DNA reads as TGTGCCTGGACGGGGCCAGGGGAAAAGTTAGCGGGAGTCGGTCTCAATGAGCAGTTCTTC.

The chain links TRBV5-8 to TRBJ1-2; TRBD1 aligns across 9 bases. This CDR3 is 13 amino acids long. In germline, CDR1 is SGHTS, CDR2 YDEGEE. V was pared by 5 bases and J by 6 bases, with 5 bases of the junction left unmatched. CDR3 sequence (DNA): TGTGCCAGCAGAACGACAGGGGGGCATGGCTACACCTTC. Translation gives CASRTTGGHGYTF. Using reference TRBV5-8 and TRBJ1-2 for the parts outside the CDR3, the full variable domain is EAGVTQSPTHLIKTRGQQATLRCSPISGHTSVYWYQQALGLGLQFLLWYDEGEERNRGNFPPRFSGRQFPNYSSELNVNALELEDSALYLCASRTTGGHGYTFGSGTRLTVV.

To note about this clone: The junction departs from the called germline gene at one end, perhaps through a read error. The chain couples TRBV12-3 or TRBV12-4 to TRBJ1-6; D unresolved. This CDR3 is 13 amino acids long. The chain's CDR3 is CASSIAGNSPLHF. The CDR3 nucleotides are TGTGCCAGCAGTATAGCCGGGAATTCACCCCTCCACTTT.